This T cell receptor beta chain was recorded in a study of blood T cell repertoires in COVID-19. Study information: The United States, Italy and Spain were the sources of the acute and convalescent COVID-19 samples. The analysed material was cDNA or gDNA that came from T cells, B-cell-depleted T cells, or PBMCs.

The cohort comprised adults aged 18 to 89 years residing in about two dozen US areas. V was pared by 2 bases and J by 5 bases, with 2 bases of the junction left unmatched. The germline V gene encodes CDR1 MDHEN and CDR2 SYDVKM. The CDR3 runs 15 residues. Sequenced by immunoSEQ multiplex PCR; TCRdb stores in-frame clones only, minus some. There are some 320,000 clones in the sample; 85% occur only once, and under 2% lies in the top ten. The source is a woman in her twenties or thirties who had been exposed to COVID-19. The rearrangement joins TRBV28 to TRBJ2-5, with 13 bases fitting TRBD2. The sample comprised PBMCs or T cells enriched from blood (not recorded which). CDR3 amino acids: CASSLTSGGVETQYF. The CDR3 nucleotides are TGTGCCAGCAGTTTAACTAGCGGGGGGGTCGAGACCCAGTACTTC.